Listed below are T cell receptor beta chains from one sample, sequenced in a study of T cells in Graves' hyperthyroidism and ophthalmopathy. TCRdb redid the calling of the multiplex PCR reads with MiXCR, one entry per CDR3 protein. Among 700,000 or so distinct CDR3 sequences listed, roughly 15% were seen once. The sequenced sample was blood. Source of these receptors: a young man with Graves' hyperthyroidism. The CDR3 runs from the conserved cysteine through the conserved F or W. The D gene is left open where the match is weak. Not all rows give a size; the values are once, few, many and, for expanded clones, a class.

abundance,len,d_gene,v_gene,j_gene,CDR3nt,CDR3aa
many,16,TRBD2,TRBV6-2/TRBV6-3,TRBJ2-1,TGTGCCAGCAGTTACTCAGAACTAGCGGGAGGGAATGAGCAGTTCTTC,CASSYSELAGGNEQFF
many,15,-,TRBV12-3/TRBV12-4,TRBJ2-7,TGTGCCAGCAGTCTTCGGGGCTCGGTCTCCTACGAGCAGTACTTC,CASSLRGSVSYEQYF
few,12,-,TRBV3-1,TRBJ2-1,TGTGCCAGCAGCCAAATCCGGAATGAGCAGTTCTTC,CASSQIRNEQFF
many,15,TRBD2,TRBV15,TRBJ2-5,TGTGCCACCAGCAAGACTAGCGGGTACCAAGAGACCCAGTACTTC,CATSKTSGYQETQYF
-,16,TRBD2,TRBV24-1,TRBJ2-1,TGTGCCACCAGTGATTCGACTAGCGGGAGCTACAATGAGCAGTTCTTC,CATSDSTSGSYNEQFF
-,16,TRBD2,TRBV14,TRBJ2-3,TGTGCCAGCAGCCAAGGGACTAGCGTCCGCACAGATACGCAGTATTTT,CASSQGTSVRTDTQYF
many,16,TRBD2,TRBV7-6,TRBJ2-3,TGTGCCAGCAGCTTAGAGGCGGGAGGCAGCACAGATACGCAGTATTTT,CASSLEAGGSTDTQYF
many,15,-,TRBV28,TRBJ2-7,TGTGCCAGCAGTTTCAGCAGGGTGGTTTCGTACGAGCAGTACTTC,CASSFSRVVSYEQYF
many,14,-,TRBV28,TRBJ2-1,TGTGCCAGCAGTTCCCCGGACAGCCGCAATGAGCAGTTCTTC,CASSSPDSRNEQFF
-,17,TRBD1,TRBV4-2,TRBJ2-1,TGTGCCAGCAGCCACGCGGACAGGGGAGGAACCTACAATGAGCAGTTCTTC,CASSHADRGGTYNEQFF
many,15,-,TRBV28,TRBJ2-7,TGTGCCAGCAGCCGCTTTGGGGCGGGCCGCTACGAGCAGTACTTC,CASSRFGAGRYEQYF
many,14,-,TRBV6-1,TRBJ2-3,TGTGCCAGCAGTCCGTGGACAGAAAGAGATACGCAGTATTTT,CASSPWTERDTQYF
-,14,TRBD1,TRBV20-1,TRBJ1-5,TGCAGTGCTAGCCCTGACAGGGCCCTCTGGACCCAGCATTTT,CSASPDRALWTQHF
-,12,-,TRBV7-9,TRBJ2-3,TGTGCCAGCAGCCAGGACCGGCTGGCGCAGTATTTT,CASSQDRLAQYF
few,16,TRBD2,TRBV9,TRBJ2-7,TGTGCCAGCAGCGTTGGGGGGGGGAAAGGCTCCTACGAGCAGTACTTC,CASSVGGGKGSYEQYF
-,14,-,TRBV20-1,TRBJ2-3,TGCAGTGCCCCCCAAGTTGGGGGGTCAGATACGCAGTATTTT,CSAPQVGGSDTQYF
many,18,TRBD2,TRBV27,TRBJ2-1,TGTGCCAGCAGAGTGGGAGGGCTAGCGGGAGGAACTTTCAATGAGCAGTTCTTC,CASRVGGLAGGTFNEQFF
many,14,-,TRBV2,TRBJ2-7,TGTGCCAGCACGGATAGGGACAAATCCTACGAGCAGTACTTC,CASTDRDKSYEQYF
many,14,TRBD2,TRBV20-1,TRBJ2-1,TGCAGTGCTAGAGAGACTAGCGGACACAATGAGCAGTTCTTC,CSARETSGHNEQFF
many,10,-,TRBV28,TRBJ1-4,TGTGCCAGCAGTAATGAAAAACTGTTTTTT,CASSNEKLFF
many,13,-,TRBV5-6,TRBJ2-1,TGTGCCAGCAGCTGGGAGGACTACAATGAGCAGTTCTTC,CASSWEDYNEQFF
few,15,-,TRBV7-3,TRBJ2-3,TGTGCCAGCAGCCCAGGGGGGCAAGGTGGAGATACGCAGTATTTT,CASSPGGQGGDTQYF
few,14,TRBD1,TRBV29-1,TRBJ1-4,TGCAGCGATGGAAGGGACAGCCGGATGGAAAAACTGTTTTTT,CSDGRDSRMEKLFF
-,14,-,TRBV7-9,TRBJ2-4,TGTGCCAGCAGGTCTGGGACAATTAGCAACATTCAGTACTTC,CASRSGTISNIQYF
few,16,-,TRBV2,TRBJ2-7,TGTGCCAGCAGTGCCCAAAAGACCCTAGGGTCCTACGAGCAGTACTTC,CASSAQKTLGSYEQYF